The 8 T cell receptor beta chains below were found in one sample sequenced in a study of T-cell memory formation after mild COVID-19 (dated by TCRdb to the early 2020s). The library relied on 5' RACE. The run used an Illumina NovaSeq 6000. The public sequencing data were trimmed at Q25 with fastp and processed into clonotypes with MiXCR by TCRdb, which kept only in-frame beta chains. Under each unique CDR3 protein, matching rows form one entry showing the most common genes and DNA. For this sample there are over 250,000 distinct CDR3 sequences; about 15% appear just once. Together, the top ten hold roughly 23% of the sample. Input material: PBMCs or a T cell subset sorted from them (not recorded which). These receptors came from a man younger than 35 who had mild COVID-19 (a few samples of this study predate the infection). The sample titles of this study are shuffled in the database, so cell type and time point are left out; the donor was told from shared clones.

This clonotype was seen more than once but under ten times. CDR3 coding DNA: TGTGCCAGCAGTTTTCCGTACACCGGGGAGCTGTTTTTT. This translates into CASSFPYTGELFF. The gene calls are TRBV25-1 and TRBJ2-2, with D unresolved. The V end was cut by 5 bases, the J end by 3 bases, with 7 bases between. Looked up from germline, CDR1 is MGHDK and CDR2 is SYGVNS. The CDR3 spans 13 residues.

There are many counts of this clonotype. J is TRBJ2-7 and V is TRBV7-8; D possibly matches TRBD1 or TRBD2 (5 bases each). Germline V gene sequence: CDR1 SGHVS, CDR2 FQNEAQ. This CDR3 contains 13 residues. V lost 4 bases to trimming and J lost 4 bases, with 11 bases between them. CDR3 bases: TGTGCCAGCAGCTCGGGACGTTTATACGAGCAGTACTTC. This translates into CASSSGRLYEQYF. Full variable domain (remainder filled in from reference TRBV7-8 and TRBJ2-7): GAGVSQSPRYKVAKRGQDVALRCDPISGHVSLFWYQQALGQGPEFLTYFQNEAQLDKSGLPSDRFFAERPEGSVSTLKIQRTQQEDSAVYLCASSSGRLYEQYFGPGTRLTVT.

This clonotype was counted a few times. This rearrangement joins TRBV7-2 to TRBJ2-3; D perhaps matches TRBD2 (7 bases). The V gene's germline CDR1 is SGHTA and CDR2 FQGNSA. V shed 6 bases and J shed 6 bases, with 16 bases lying between them. The CDR3 runs 14 residues. CDR3 nucleotides: TGTGCCAGCAGATTCGCGGGGGCGGGGGATACGCAGTATTTT. Amino acids: CASRFAGAGDTQYF.

The V call is TRBV18, the J call TRBJ2-7, with D possibly matching TRBD1 (5 bases). Germline CDR1 reads KGHSH; CDR2 reads LQKENI. The V gene lost 0 bases and the J gene lost 1 base, with 10 bases spanning the gap. This CDR3 is 15 amino acids long. The DNA for the CDR3 is TGTGCCAGCTCACCACCGGGGCAGAGGTCCTACGAGCAGTACTTC. This translates into CASSPPGQRSYEQYF.

This clonotype has a count of ten or more. V is TRBV5-1 and J is TRBJ1-4; 11 bases are a match to TRBD1. Germline-derived CDR1 and CDR2 are SGHRS and YFSETQ. V gave up 4 bases and J gave up 4 bases; unmatched junction bases: 6. The CDR3 covers 16 residues. The CDR3 DNA reads as TGCGCCAGCAGCCGCGCCGGGACAGGGGGTAATGAAAAACTGTTTTTT. The encoded protein is CASSRAGTGGNEKLFF.

This chain uses TRBV6-2 or TRBV6-3 with TRBJ2-1; D is perhaps TRBD1 or TRBD2 (6 bases each). From germline, CDR1 is MNHEY and CDR2 SVGEGT. The CDR3 spans 16 residues. Trimming cost V 3 bases and J 1 base, with 13 bases left between them. In DNA form, the CDR3 reads TGTGCCAGCAGTTATCCCAGGGGAGGTTCCTACAATGAGCAGTTCTTC. It codes for CASSYPRGGSYNEQFF.

This clonotype was picked up a small number of times. This chain connects TRBV5-1 to TRBJ1-2, with a weak D call TRBD1 (5 bases). Germline V gene lookup returns CDR1 SGHRS and CDR2 YFSETQ. Trimming cost V 4 bases and J 7 bases, with 38 bases left between them. The CDR3 is 21 amino acids. The CDR3 loop is CASSGTPSGAGGKPGTSGYTF. In DNA, the CDR3 is TGCGCCAGCAGCGGAACCCCATCCGGCGCCGGCGGGAAACCGGGGACCTCTGGCTACACCTTC.

The J gene is TRBJ2-3, the V gene TRBV9; D is possibly TRBD1 or TRBD2 (5 bases each). Per germline, CDR1 SGDLS and CDR2 YYNGEE. V gave up 7 bases and J gave up 5 bases, with 11 bases separating them. This CDR3 comprises 12 residues. CDR3 loop: CASGGSEDTQYF. The CDR3, as DNA: TGTGCCAGCGGGGGTTCAGAAGATACGCAGTATTTT.